One sample yielded the 19 T cell receptor beta chains listed below, sequenced in a study of blood T cell repertoires in COVID-19. The table came from immunoSEQ multiplex PCR; TCRdb's copy has only in-frame clones and leaves some out. The sample consists of some 180,000 clones, 75% to 95% of them appearing once. The specimen sequenced was peripheral blood. Receptors originate from a man aged 45-65 years with acute or convalescent COVID-19.

This clone was seen a handful of times. J is TRBJ1-2 and V is TRBV5-1; 9 positions match TRBD1. CDR3 length: 14 residues. Germline V CDR1 and CDR2: SGHRS, YFSETQ. V shed 4 bases, J shed 7 bases, and the junction held 8 bases outside the gene matches. CDR3 sequence reads: CASSGTGNPFGYTF. CDR3 nucleotide sequence: TGCGCCAGCAGCGGGACAGGGAATCCGTTTGGCTACACCTTC.

This clone is a singleton in its sample. CDR3 sequence (DNA): TGTGCCAGCAGTCCGGGACAGAGCGCTCAGCCCCAGCATTTT. This translates into CASSPGQSAQPQHF. V gene TRBV2 combines with J gene TRBJ1-5; 7 bases map to TRBD1. Germline V gene data show CDR1 as SNHLY and CDR2 as FYNNEI. CDR3 length equals 14 residues. J lost 6 bases, V lost 5 bases, and 7 bases had no gene match.

This clone appeared a few times. This chain links TRBV4-2 with TRBJ1-5; TRBD1 is a possible D gene (5 bases). Germline V gene sequence: CDR1 LGHNA, CDR2 YNFKEQ. This CDR3 spans 18 amino acids. Trimming cost V 1 base and J 4 bases, with 20 bases left between them. CDR3 in amino acids: CASSQGRPGAGRNQPQHF. The CDR3 DNA reads TGTGCCAGCAGCCAAGGGAGGCCCGGGGCAGGGAGGAATCAGCCCCAGCATTTT.

The rearrangement uses TRBV4-2 and TRBJ1-2; D is ambiguous. Germline CDR1 reads LGHNA; CDR2 reads YNFKEQ. The CDR3 totals 14 residues. With 3 bases removed from V and 8 bases from J, the gap between germline ends came to 16 bases. CDR3 in DNA: TGTGCCAGCAGCCATGCCGGCGGAGTCAGAGGCTACACCTTC. Its protein product is CASSHAGGVRGYTF.

This clone was observed once. The gene calls are TRBV18 and TRBJ2-1; tentatively, D is TRBD2 (5 bases). This CDR3 region has 15 residues. CDR1 and CDR2 from the germline V gene are KGHSH and LQKENI. Trimming pared 4 bases from V and 3 bases from J, leaving 13 bases between. In nucleotides, the CDR3 is TGTGCCAGCTCACGAGGGCCAGGCGACTACAATGAGCAGTTCTTC. It translates to CASSRGPGDYNEQFF.

The J gene is TRBJ1-5, the V gene TRBV30; D is perhaps TRBD1 (5 bases). The V gene's germline CDR1 is GTSNPN and CDR2 SVGIG (reference sequence). Trimming cost V 4 bases and J 3 bases, with 10 bases left between them. The CDR3 consists of 13 residues. Written as DNA, the CDR3 is TGTGCCTGGAACCTGGACACCAATCAGCCCCAGCATTTT. Amino acid sequence: CAWNLDTNQPQHF.

This clone was seen just once. The rearrangement links TRBV27 to TRBJ2-1, with 10 bases fitting TRBD1. Germline assignment: CDR1 MNHEY and CDR2 SMNVEV (reference sequence). This CDR3 region has 14 residues. With 6 bases clipped from V and 9 bases from J, the junction kept 8 bases outside the gene matches. The CDR3 spells CASSRRGQGSEQFF. The DNA of the CDR3 is TGTGCCAGCAGCCGAAGGGGACAGGGGTCTGAGCAGTTCTTC.

This chain joins TRBV3-1 (or the pseudogene TRBV3-2) and TRBJ1-5; no definite D call. Trimming shortened V by 1 base and J by 9 bases, and 7 bases separated the two germline ends. The CDR3 consists of 12 residues. The germline CDR1 and CDR2 sequences are LGHDT and YNNKEL (reference sequence). The CDR3: CASSQAGGPQHF. The CDR3 DNA follows: TGTGCCAGCAGCCAAGCGGGAGGGCCCCAGCATTTT.

The J gene is TRBJ2-7, the V gene TRBV5-1; 13 bases match TRBD2. The CDR3 has 15 residues. Germline CDR1 reads SGHRS; CDR2 reads YFSETQ. With 3 bases clipped from V and 5 bases from J, the junction kept 5 bases outside the gene matches. CDR3 in amino acids: CASSSGLAGDHEQYF. The CDR3 DNA sequence: TGCGCCAGCAGCTCCGGACTAGCGGGAGACCACGAGCAGTACTTC.

CDR3 protein: CASSQSTGESDEQFF. CDR3 sequence (DNA): TGCGCCAGCAGCCAATCGACGGGAGAGAGCGATGAGCAGTTCTTC. The chain combines TRBV4-1 with TRBJ2-1; tentatively, D is TRBD2 (6 bases). This CDR3 region has 15 residues. Per germline, CDR1 MGHRA and CDR2 YSYEKL. The V end was cut by 2 bases, the J end by 8 bases, with 16 bases between.

This clone has a single count. The V gene is TRBV4-2, the J gene TRBJ2-5; D is perhaps TRBD2 (5 bases). Trimming removed 2 bases from V and 2 bases from J, with 12 bases in between. CDR1 and CDR2 (germline): LGHNA, YNFKEQ. The CDR3 totals 15 residues. This chain's CDR3 is CASSQSVAPQETQYF. CDR3 nucleotide sequence: TGTGCCAGCAGCCAAAGCGTAGCGCCACAAGAGACCCAGTACTTC.

The chain links TRBV4-3 to TRBJ2-3; TRBD1 is a possible D gene (6 bases). Trimming removed 2 bases at V and 0 bases at J, with 9 bases between. The CDR3 totals 15 residues. Germline CDR1 LGHNA, CDR2 YSLEER. The CDR3 spells CASSQTGQSTDTQYF. The CDR3 coding sequence is TGCGCCAGCAGCCAAACGGGACAAAGCACAGATACGCAGTATTTT.

The J gene is TRBJ2-7, the V gene TRBV7-8; tentative D call: TRBD1 (7 bases). CDR1 and CDR2 (germline): SGHVS, FQNEAQ. V was cut by 6 bases and J by 3 bases, with 18 bases left in between. The CDR3 contains 15 residues. The CDR3 DNA follows: TGTGCCAGCAGTGGTGGGGCAGGGGGACTCTACGAGCAGTACTTC. Amino acids: CASSGGAGGLYEQYF.

The chain is built from TRBV9 and TRBJ1-1, with 12 bases lining up with TRBD1. From germline, CDR1 is SGDLS and CDR2 YYNGEE. The CDR3 has 13 amino acids. Trimming cost V 0 bases and J 11 bases; bases outside gene matches: 2. For the CDR3, the DNA is TGTGCCAGCAGCGTAGGGGACAGGGGGCTCGCTTTCTTT. It is translated as CASSVGDRGLAFF.

The V and J genes are TRBV5-1 and TRBJ1-1, with D unclear. V lost 2 bases to trimming and J lost 3 bases, with 5 bases between them. Germline values: CDR1 SGHRS, CDR2 YFSETQ. The CDR3 covers 12 residues. CDR3 in amino acids: CASSFGDTEAFF. The DNA of the CDR3 is TGCGCCAGCAGCTTCGGGGACACTGAAGCTTTCTTT.

This chain joins TRBV18 and TRBJ2-5; D may be TRBD2 (5 bases). Germline loops: CDR1 KGHSH, CDR2 LQKENI. Trimming pared 5 bases from V and 5 bases from J, leaving 9 bases between. The CDR3 is 12 amino acids. This chain's CDR3 is CASSYSEETQYF. The DNA of the CDR3 is TGTGCCAGCTCATATAGCGAGGAGACCCAGTACTTC.

The V gene is TRBV7-8, the J gene TRBJ1-1; 10 bases agree with TRBD1. This CDR3 is built from 20 residues. Germline loops: CDR1 SGHVS, CDR2 FQNEAQ. V shed 4 bases, J shed 0 bases, and the junction held 17 bases outside the gene matches. The CDR3 nucleotides read TGTGCCAGCAGCTCATTACGGGACAGGGGATTTTTTAGGATGAACACTGAAGCTTTCTTT. Protein sequence: CASSSLRDRGFFRMNTEAFF.

The V gene is TRBV4-2, the J gene TRBJ2-2, with 7 bases identical to TRBD2. This CDR3 spans 18 amino acids. After removal of 0 bases from V and 1 base from J, the junction contained 8 bases not matched to a gene. CDR1 LGHNA and CDR2 YNFKEQ come from the germline V gene. In DNA form, the CDR3 reads TGTGCCAGCAGCCAAGAAACGGATTTAGCGGGGAACACCGGGGAGCTGTTTTTT. Its protein is CASSQETDLAGNTGELFF.

This clone was counted a single time. The gene calls are TRBV9 and TRBJ2-1, with TRBD2 matching 11 bases. This CDR3 comprises 16 residues. V was pared by 3 bases and J by 10 bases, with 12 bases of the junction left unmatched. Germline V lookup: CDR1 SGDLS, CDR2 YYNGEE. CDR3 loop: CASSDRLAGSLGEQFF. The DNA of the CDR3 is TGTGCCAGCAGCGACCGACTAGCGGGGTCACTAGGCGAGCAGTTCTTC.